This TCR beta chain was sequenced for a study of blood T cell repertoires in COVID-19. The overall study: COVID-19 samples collected from the United States, Italy and Spain covered acute and convalescent phases.

Measured with immunoSEQ multiplex PCR; TCRdb has only the in-frame clones, and not every one. The data contain roughly 160,000 clones, 65% to 85% of them singletons. The CDR3 is made up of 14 amino acids. V was pared by 5 bases and J by 1 base, with 3 bases of the junction left unmatched. Germline V lookup: CDR1 SNHLY, CDR2 FYNNEI. The TCR sequence derives from a woman between 55 and 75 years old who had recovered from COVID-19. The chain is built from TRBV2 and TRBJ2-3; 7 positions agree with TRBD2. The specimen sequenced was PBMCs or T cells enriched from blood (not recorded which). CDR3 coding DNA: TGTGCCAGCAGTAGGGCGGGAGGCACAGATACGCAGTATTTT. Translating it yields CASSRAGGTDTQYF.